This T cell receptor (beta chain) was retrieved from a study of control samples from healthy donors and cancer patients. The method was immunoSEQ multiplex PCR; TCRdb's version includes in-frame clones alone and lacks a portion of them. In the table there are about 140,000 clones, around 90% of which are singletons. This CDR3 spans 15 amino acids. Trimming took off 0 bases at V and 4 bases at J, with 11 bases between the two ends. Looked up from germline, CDR1 is LNHDA and CDR2 is SQIVND (reference sequence). The sample comprised blood. This TCR came from a man between 18 and 35 years old in good health. The chain links TRBV19 to TRBJ2-3; D is uncertain. The CDR3 region is CASSIDRTVADTQYF. The CDR3 coding sequence is TGTGCCAGTAGTATAGACCGGACCGTGGCAGATACGCAGTATTTT.